The TCR beta chain described here comes from a study of shared clonotypes between healthy human individuals. Regarding the study as a whole: The low donor count limited represented genetic and exposure-history diversity. Several donors shared 5% to 5.5% of their naive CD4 clonotypes.

Naive CD8 cells, CD45RO-negative and positively selected for CCR7, excluded terminally differentiated effector memory CD45RA+ cells. Donors were healthy HIV-negative adults without recently reported acute infections or vaccinations. Splitting of each subset's genomic DNA was done evenly across several immunoSEQ plates. Repertoires were generated with immunoSEQ multiplex PCR, while TCRdb's copy carries only in-frame clones and drops some. In the table there are about 800,000 clones, 96% of which are singletons. As concerns this clone: As yet, its antigen is unknown.

Germline CDR1 and CDR2: SEHNR and FQNEAQ (reference sequence). The CDR3 runs 14 residues. V lost 1 base to trimming and J lost 8 bases, with 12 bases between them. This receptor was taken from a man between 25 and 39 years old in good health. The chain employs TRBV7-9 and TRBJ1-5; D is uncertain. The sequencing input was naive CD8+ T cells sorted from blood. The CDR3, as DNA: TGTGCCAGCAGCTTAGAGGCCGGGTCGGAGCCCCAGCATTTT. As protein: CASSLEAGSEPQHF.